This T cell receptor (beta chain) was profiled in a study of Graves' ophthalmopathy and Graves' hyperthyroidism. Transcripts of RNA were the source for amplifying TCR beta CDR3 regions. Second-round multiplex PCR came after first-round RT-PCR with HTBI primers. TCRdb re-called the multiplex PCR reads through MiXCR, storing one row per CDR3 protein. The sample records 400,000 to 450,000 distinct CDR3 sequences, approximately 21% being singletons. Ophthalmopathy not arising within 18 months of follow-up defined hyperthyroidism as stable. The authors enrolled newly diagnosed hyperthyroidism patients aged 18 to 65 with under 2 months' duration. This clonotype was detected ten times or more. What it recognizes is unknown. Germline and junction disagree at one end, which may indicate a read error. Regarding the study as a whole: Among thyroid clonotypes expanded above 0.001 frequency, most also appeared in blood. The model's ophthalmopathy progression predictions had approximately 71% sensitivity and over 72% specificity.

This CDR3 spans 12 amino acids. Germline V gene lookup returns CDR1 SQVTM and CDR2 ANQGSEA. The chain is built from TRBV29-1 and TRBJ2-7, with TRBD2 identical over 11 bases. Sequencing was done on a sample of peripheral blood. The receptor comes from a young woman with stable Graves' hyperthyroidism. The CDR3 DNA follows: TGCAGCGTAGTACTAGCGGGAGTCGAGCGGTACTTC. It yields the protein CSVVLAGVERYF.